One sample yielded the 8 T cell receptor beta chains listed below, sequenced in a study of blood T cell repertoires in COVID-19. Assay: immunoSEQ multiplex PCR; the TCRdb copy retains only in-frame clones and omits some. This sample has almost 45,000 clones, with approximately 70% found just once. What was sequenced was peripheral blood. The receptor source for this set is a man aged 80 or over with acute or convalescent COVID-19.

For the CDR3, the DNA is TGTGCCAGCAGCTTAGGGCTAGCGGGAGGGCCCCGGGAGACCCAGTACTTC. Protein product: CASSLGLAGGPRETQYF. The chain employs TRBV7-8 and TRBJ2-5; TRBD2 matches 12 bases. This CDR3 is 17 amino acids long. V shed 1 base and J 5 bases; nucleotides not matched to a gene: 8. Germline loops: CDR1 SGHVS, CDR2 FQNEAQ.

The chain is built from TRBV5-1 and TRBJ1-2; D might be TRBD1 (6 bases). Germline CDR1 SGHRS, CDR2 YFSETQ. CDR3 length equals 15 residues. V shed 0 bases and J shed 4 bases, with 13 bases lying between them. CDR3 region: CASSLEQGESYGYTF. CDR3 DNA: TGCGCCAGCAGCTTGGAACAGGGCGAGTCCTATGGCTACACCTTC.

Worth noting for this clone: One end of the junction is discordant with germline, which a read error may explain. The V and J genes are TRBV6-1 and TRBJ2-1; D remains ambiguous. This CDR3 comprises 16 residues. CDR1 is MNHNS and CDR2 is SASEGT in the germline V gene. The CDR3 DNA follows: TGTGCCAGCAGAGAAGACATGTGGAGCTCCTACAATGAGCAGTTCTTC. Its translation: CASREDMWSSYNEQFF.

The J gene is TRBJ2-6, the V gene TRBV6-2 or TRBV6-3; 7 bases are a match to TRBD1. This CDR3 region has 17 residues. Per the germline V gene, CDR1 is MNHEY and CDR2 is SVGEGT. Unmatched junction bases numbered 6, after V lost 4 bases and J lost 0 bases. CDR3 DNA sequence: TGTGCCAGCAGTTTAGGGGGCGCGAGCTCTGGGGCCAACGTCCTGACTTTC. This sequence encodes CASSLGGASSGANVLTF.

The V and J genes are TRBV28 and TRBJ1-1, with a tentative D call TRBD1 (5 bases). The V gene's germline CDR1 is MDHEN and CDR2 SYDVKM. V gave up 3 bases and J gave up 7 bases, with 9 bases separating them. CDR3 length: 12 amino acids. The CDR3 sequence is CASSLGLGEAFF. CDR3 in DNA: TGTGCCAGCAGTTTGGGGCTCGGTGAAGCTTTCTTT. Looking up the rest from reference TRBV28 and TRBJ1-1 gives the full variable domain: DVKVTQSSRYLVKRTGEKVFLECVQDMDHENMFWYRQDPGLGLRLIYFSYDVKMKEKGDIPEGYSVSREKKERFSLILESASTNQTSMYLCASSLGLGEAFFGQGTRLTVV.

The CDR3 reads CASSPTGTDETQYF. CDR3 sequence (DNA): TGTGCCAGCTCACCGACAGGGACGGACGAGACCCAGTACTTC. The chain uses TRBV18 and TRBJ2-5, with 7 bases that match TRBD1. J lost 5 bases, V lost 3 bases, and 6 bases had no gene match. Germline V gene data show CDR1 as KGHSH and CDR2 as LQKENI. This CDR3 comprises 14 residues.

The V call is TRBV29-1, the J call TRBJ2-3; D is perhaps TRBD1 (6 bases). CDR1 and CDR2 from the germline V gene are SQVTM and ANQGSEA. Trimming removed 4 bases from V and 2 bases from J, with 16 bases in between. The CDR3 totals 15 residues. For the CDR3, the DNA is TGCAGCGTTGCGGTCCCCAGGGGCCCCACAGATACGCAGTATTTT. It yields the protein CSVAVPRGPTDTQYF.

The rearrangement links TRBV28 to TRBJ1-5, with 7 bases identical to TRBD1. V shed 3 bases, J shed 6 bases, and the junction held 5 bases outside the gene matches. The CDR3 runs to 14 residues. Germline values: CDR1 MDHEN, CDR2 SYDVKM. The CDR3, as DNA: TGTGCCAGCAGTTTCCGGGCAGGGGGTCAGCCCCAGCATTTT. It codes for CASSFRAGGQPQHF.